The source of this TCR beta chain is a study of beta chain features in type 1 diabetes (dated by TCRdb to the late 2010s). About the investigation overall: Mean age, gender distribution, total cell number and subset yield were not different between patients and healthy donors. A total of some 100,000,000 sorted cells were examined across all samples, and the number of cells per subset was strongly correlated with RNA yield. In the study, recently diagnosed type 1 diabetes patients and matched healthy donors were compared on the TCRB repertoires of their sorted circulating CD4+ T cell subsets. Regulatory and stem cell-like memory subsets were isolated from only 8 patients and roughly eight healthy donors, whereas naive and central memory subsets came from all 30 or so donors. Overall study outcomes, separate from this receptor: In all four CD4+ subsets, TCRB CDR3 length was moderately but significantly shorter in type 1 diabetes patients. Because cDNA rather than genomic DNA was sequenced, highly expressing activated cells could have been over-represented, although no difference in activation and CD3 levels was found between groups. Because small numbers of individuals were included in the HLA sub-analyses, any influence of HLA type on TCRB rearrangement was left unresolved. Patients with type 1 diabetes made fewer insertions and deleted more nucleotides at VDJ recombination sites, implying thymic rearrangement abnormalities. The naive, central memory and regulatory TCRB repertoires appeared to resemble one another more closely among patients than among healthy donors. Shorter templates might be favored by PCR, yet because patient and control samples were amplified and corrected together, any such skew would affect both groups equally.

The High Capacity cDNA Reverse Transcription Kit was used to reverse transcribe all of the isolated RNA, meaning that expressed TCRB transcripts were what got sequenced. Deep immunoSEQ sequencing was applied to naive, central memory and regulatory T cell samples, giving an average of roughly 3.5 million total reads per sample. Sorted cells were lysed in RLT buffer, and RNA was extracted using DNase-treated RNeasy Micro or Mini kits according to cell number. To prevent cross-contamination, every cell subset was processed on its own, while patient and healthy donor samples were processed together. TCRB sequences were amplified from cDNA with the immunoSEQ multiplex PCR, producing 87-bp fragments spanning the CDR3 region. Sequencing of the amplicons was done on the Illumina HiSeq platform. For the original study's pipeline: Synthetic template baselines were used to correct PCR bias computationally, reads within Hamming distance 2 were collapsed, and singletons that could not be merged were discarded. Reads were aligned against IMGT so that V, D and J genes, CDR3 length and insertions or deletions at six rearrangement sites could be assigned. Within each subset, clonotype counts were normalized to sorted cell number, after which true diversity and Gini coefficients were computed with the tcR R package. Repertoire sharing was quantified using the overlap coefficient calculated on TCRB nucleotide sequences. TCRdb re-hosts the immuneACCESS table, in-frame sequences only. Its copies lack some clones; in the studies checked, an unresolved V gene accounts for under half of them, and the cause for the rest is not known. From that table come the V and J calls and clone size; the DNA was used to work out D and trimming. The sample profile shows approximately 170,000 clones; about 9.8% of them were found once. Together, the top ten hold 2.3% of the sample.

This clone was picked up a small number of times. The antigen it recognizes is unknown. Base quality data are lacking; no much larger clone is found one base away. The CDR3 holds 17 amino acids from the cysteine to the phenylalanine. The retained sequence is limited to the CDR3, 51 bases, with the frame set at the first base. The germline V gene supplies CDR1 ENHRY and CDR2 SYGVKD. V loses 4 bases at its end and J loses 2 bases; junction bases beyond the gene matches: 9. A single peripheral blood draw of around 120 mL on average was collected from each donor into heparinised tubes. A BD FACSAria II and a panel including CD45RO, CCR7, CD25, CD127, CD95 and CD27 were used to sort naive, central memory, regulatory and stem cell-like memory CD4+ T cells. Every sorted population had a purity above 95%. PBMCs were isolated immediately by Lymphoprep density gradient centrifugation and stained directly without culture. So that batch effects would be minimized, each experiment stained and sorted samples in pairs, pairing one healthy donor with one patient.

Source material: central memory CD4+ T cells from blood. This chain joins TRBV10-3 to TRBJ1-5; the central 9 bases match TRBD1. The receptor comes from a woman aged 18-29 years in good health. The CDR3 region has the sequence CAISAYNRDRGNQPQHF. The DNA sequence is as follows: TGTGCCATCAGTGCATATAATAGGGACAGGGGCAATCAGCCCCAGCATTTT.